This T cell receptor (beta chain) derives from a study of CD8 T cells in Susac syndrome. Study information: Among the Susac syndrome patients sequenced, over five had active disease and 8 or 9 were in remission. At blood draw, Susac syndrome patients were therapy-naive, on corticosteroids, or on intravenous immunoglobulin alone. Study observations and caveats: Regarding the TCR sequencing and HLA analysis, the study admitted that a relatively small number of individuals were involved.

Sequencing of TCR beta drew on CD8+ and CD4+ T cells from blood. Trimming took off 1 base at V and 6 bases at J, with 10 bases between the two ends. The CDR3 runs to 14 residues. CDR1 and CDR2 (germline): SGHDN, FVKESK. On this clonotype: Its specificity is not known.

RNA amounts of about 0.5 to 1 ug underwent reverse transcription with random hexamers. TCRdb used MiXCR to reprocess the immunoSEQ multiplex PCR reads, holding one entry per CDR3 protein. This table holds about 200,000 distinct CDR3 sequences, 90% to 95% found once. Sequences were obtained from CD4+ T cells from PBMCs. This receptor was identified in a human donor with Susac syndrome. V usage is TRBV14 and J usage is TRBJ1-5, with no clear D. The CDR3 is CASSQADWVQPQHF. In DNA, the CDR3 is TGTGCCAGCAGCCAAGCGGATTGGGTTCAGCCCCAGCATTTT. The full variable domain, in which reference TRBV14 and TRBJ1-5 provide the parts outside the CDR3, is EAGVTQFPSHSVIEKGQTVTLRCDPISGHDNLYWYRRVMGKEIKFLLHFVKESKQDESGMPNNRFLAERTGGTYSTLKVQPAELEDSGVYFCASSQADWVQPQHFGDGTRLSIL.